The clone carrying this TCR beta chain was observed once. Repertoires were generated with immunoSEQ multiplex PCR, while TCRdb's copy carries only in-frame clones and drops some. This sample has 50,000 or so clones; approximately 80% occur once, and the top ten carry 20%. Trimming took off 7 bases at V and 1 base at J, with 7 bases between the two ends. Germline CDR1 is LGHNA and CDR2 is YNFKEQ. The CDR3 has 13 amino acids. These data are taken from a study of blood T cell repertoires in COVID-19. Background on the study: PBMCs, B-cell-depleted T cells, or T cells provided the cDNA or gDNA that made up the material.

The receptor was isolated from a human donor with active or convalescent COVID-19. The donor label of this sample is uncertain. The specimen sequenced was peripheral blood. V is TRBV4-2 and J is TRBJ2-2, with D maybe TRBD1 (6 bases). Here the CDR3 reads CASNRENTGELFF. The CDR3, as DNA: TGTGCCAGCAACAGGGAGAACACCGGGGAGCTGTTTTTT.